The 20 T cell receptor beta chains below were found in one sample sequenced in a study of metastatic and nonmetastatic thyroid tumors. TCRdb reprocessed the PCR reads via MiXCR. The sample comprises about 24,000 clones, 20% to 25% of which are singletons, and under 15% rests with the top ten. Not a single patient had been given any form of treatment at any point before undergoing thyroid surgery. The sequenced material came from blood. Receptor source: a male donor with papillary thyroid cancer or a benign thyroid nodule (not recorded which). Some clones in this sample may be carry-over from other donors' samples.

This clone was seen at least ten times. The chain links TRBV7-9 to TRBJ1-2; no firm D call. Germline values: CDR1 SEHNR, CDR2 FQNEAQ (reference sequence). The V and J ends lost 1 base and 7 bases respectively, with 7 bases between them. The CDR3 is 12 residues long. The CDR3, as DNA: TGTGCCAGCAGCTTAGGGAACGGTGGCTACACCTTC. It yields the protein CASSLGNGGYTF.

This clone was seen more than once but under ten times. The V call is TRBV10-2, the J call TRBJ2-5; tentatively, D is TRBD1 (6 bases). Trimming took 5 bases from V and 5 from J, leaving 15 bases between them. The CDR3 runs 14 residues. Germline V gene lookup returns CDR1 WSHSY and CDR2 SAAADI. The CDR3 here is CASSPGQWAETQYF. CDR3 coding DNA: TGCGCCAGCAGTCCGGGACAATGGGCGGAGACCCAGTACTTC.

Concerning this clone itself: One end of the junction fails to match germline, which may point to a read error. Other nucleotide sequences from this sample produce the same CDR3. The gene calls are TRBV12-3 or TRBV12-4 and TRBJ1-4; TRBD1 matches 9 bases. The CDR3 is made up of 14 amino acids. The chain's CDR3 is CASRQQGALGKLFF. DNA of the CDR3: TGTGCCAGCAGGCAACAGGGGGCTCTTGGAAAACTTTTTTTT.

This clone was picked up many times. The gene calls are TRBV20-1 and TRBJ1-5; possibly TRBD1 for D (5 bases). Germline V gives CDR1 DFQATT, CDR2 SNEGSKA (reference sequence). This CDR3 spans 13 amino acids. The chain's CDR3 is CKSDGTDNQPQHF. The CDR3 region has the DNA TGCAAATCTGACGGGACGGATAATCAGCCCCAGCATTTT.

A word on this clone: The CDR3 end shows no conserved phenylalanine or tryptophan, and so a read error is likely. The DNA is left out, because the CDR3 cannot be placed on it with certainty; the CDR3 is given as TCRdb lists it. CDR3 loop: CASSEENTESFL. The chain carries TRBV7-9 and TRBJ1-1. Germline CDR1 and CDR2: SEHNR and FQNEAQ (reference sequence). The length of the CDR3 is 12 amino acids, counting both ends.

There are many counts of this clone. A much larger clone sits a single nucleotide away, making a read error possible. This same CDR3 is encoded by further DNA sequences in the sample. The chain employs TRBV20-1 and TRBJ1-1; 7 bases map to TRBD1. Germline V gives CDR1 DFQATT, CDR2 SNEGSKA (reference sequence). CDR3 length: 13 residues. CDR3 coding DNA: TGCAGTGCTCCCGGGACAGCAAGAACTGAAGCCTTCTTT. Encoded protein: CSAPGTARTEAFF.

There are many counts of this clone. CDR3 bases: TGTGCCAGTAGTCTCTCCCTTTCTAGCACCCATGAGCAGTTCTTC. It is translated as CASSLSLSSTHEQFF. J is TRBJ2-1 and V is TRBV19, with a possible D match to TRBD2 (5 bases). V was cut by 5 bases and J by 8 bases, with 19 bases left in between. Germline assignment: CDR1 LNHDA and CDR2 SQIVND (reference sequence). This CDR3 is built from 15 residues.

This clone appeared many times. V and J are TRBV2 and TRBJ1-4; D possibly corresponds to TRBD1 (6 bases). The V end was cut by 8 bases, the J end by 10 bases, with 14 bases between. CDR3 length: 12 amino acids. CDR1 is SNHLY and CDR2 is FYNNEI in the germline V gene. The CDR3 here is CASGAVGGKLFF. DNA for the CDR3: TGTGCCAGCGGTGCCGTAGGGGGAAAACTGTTTTTT. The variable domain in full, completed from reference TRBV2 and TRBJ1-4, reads EPEVTQTPSHQVTQMGQEVILRCVPISNHLYFYWYRQILGQKVEFLVSFYNNEISEKSEIFDDQFSVERPDGSNFTLKIRSTKLEDSAMYFCASGAVGGKLFFGSGTQLSVL.

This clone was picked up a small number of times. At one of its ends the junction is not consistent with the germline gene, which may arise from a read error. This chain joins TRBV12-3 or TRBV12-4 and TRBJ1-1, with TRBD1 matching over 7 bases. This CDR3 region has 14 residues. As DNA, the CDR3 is TGTTCCAGCATTCCCGGGACAGTGAACACTGAAGCTTTCTTT. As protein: CSSIPGTVNTEAFF.

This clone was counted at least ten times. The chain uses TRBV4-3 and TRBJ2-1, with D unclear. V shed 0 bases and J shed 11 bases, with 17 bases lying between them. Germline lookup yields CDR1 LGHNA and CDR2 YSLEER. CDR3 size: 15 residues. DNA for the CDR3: TGCGCCAGCAGCCAAGAAGTTTCTCGGGTTGTCCAGCAGTTCTTC. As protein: CASSQEVSRVVQQFF.

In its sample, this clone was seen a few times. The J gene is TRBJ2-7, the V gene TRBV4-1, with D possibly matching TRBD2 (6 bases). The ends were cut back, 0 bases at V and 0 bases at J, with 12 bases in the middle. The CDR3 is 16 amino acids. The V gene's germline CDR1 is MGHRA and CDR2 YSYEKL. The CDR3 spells CASSQDSGVPSYEQYF. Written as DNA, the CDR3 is TGCGCCAGCAGCCAAGACTCGGGAGTCCCCTCCTACGAGCAGTACTTC.

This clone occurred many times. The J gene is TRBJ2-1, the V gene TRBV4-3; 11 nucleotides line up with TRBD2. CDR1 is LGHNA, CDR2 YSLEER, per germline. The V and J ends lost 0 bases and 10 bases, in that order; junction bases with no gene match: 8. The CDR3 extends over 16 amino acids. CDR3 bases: TGCGCCAGCAGCCAAGATTTACTAGCGGGAGTAAGGGAGCAGTTCTTC. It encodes CASSQDLLAGVREQFF.

Written as DNA, the CDR3 is TGTGCCAGCAGCTCTAACGTCGGGACTTCCCACTACGAGCAGTACTTC. It yields the protein CASSSNVGTSHYEQYF. This chain uses TRBV11-2 with TRBJ2-7; tentatively, D is TRBD2 (6 bases). CDR1 and CDR2 from the germline V gene are SGHAT and FQNNGV. The V gene lost 4 bases and the J gene lost 3 bases, with 19 bases spanning the gap. The CDR3 is 16 amino acids.

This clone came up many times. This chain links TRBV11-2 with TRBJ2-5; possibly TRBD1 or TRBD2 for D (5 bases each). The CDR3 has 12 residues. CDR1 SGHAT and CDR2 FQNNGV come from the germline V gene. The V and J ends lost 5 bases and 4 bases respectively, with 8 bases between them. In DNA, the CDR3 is TGTGCCAGCAGCCCGGGACGAGAGACCCAGTACTTC. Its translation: CASSPGRETQYF.

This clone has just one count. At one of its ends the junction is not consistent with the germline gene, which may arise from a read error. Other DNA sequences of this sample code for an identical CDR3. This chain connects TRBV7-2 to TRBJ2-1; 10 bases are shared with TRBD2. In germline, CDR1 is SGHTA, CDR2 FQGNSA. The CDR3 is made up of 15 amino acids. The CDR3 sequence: CASSLVASGRNEQFF. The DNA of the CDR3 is TGTGCCAGTAGCTTAGTTGCTAGCGGGAGAAATGAGCAGTTCTTC. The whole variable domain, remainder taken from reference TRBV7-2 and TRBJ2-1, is GAGVSQSPSNKVTEKGKDVELRCDPISGHTALYWYRQSLGQGLEFLIYFQGNSAPDKSGLPSDRFSAERTGGSVSTLTIQRTQQEDSAVYLCASSLVASGRNEQFFGPGTRLTVL.

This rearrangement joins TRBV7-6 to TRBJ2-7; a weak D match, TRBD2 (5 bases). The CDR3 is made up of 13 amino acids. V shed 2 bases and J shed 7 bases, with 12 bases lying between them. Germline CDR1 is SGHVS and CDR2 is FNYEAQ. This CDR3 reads CASSLRDSGEQYF. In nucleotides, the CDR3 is TGTGCCAGCAGCTTACGGGATTCGGGGGAGCAGTACTTC. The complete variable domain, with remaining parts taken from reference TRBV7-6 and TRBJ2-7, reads GAGVSQSPRYKVTKRGQDVALRCDPISGHVSLYWYRQALGQGPEFLTYFNYEAQQDKSGLPNDRFSAERPEGSISTLTIQRTEQRDSAMYRCASSLRDSGEQYFGPGTRLTVT.

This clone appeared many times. The CDR3: CASSGGRDLTDTQYF. The DNA of the CDR3 is TGTGCCAGCAGTGGCGGGCGGGACCTCACAGATACGCAGTATTTT. The rearrangement uses TRBV2 and TRBJ2-3, with a possible D match to TRBD2 (6 bases). This CDR3 is built from 15 residues. The germline CDR1 and CDR2 sequences are SNHLY and FYNNEI. V was shortened by 4 bases and J by 2 bases, with 13 bases between the two germline ends. Full variable domain (rest looked up from reference TRBV2 and TRBJ2-3): EPEVTQTPSHQVTQMGQEVILRCVPISNHLYFYWYRQILGQKVEFLVSFYNNEISEKSEIFDDQFSVERPDGSNFTLKIRSTKLEDSAMYFCASSGGRDLTDTQYFGPGTRLTVL.

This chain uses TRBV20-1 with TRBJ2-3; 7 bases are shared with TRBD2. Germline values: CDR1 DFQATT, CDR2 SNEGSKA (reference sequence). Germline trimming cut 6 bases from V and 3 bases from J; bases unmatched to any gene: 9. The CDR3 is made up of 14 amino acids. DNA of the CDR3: TGCAGTGCGGGGGAGGCTAGCGGAACAGATACGCAGTATTTT. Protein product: CSAGEASGTDTQYF.

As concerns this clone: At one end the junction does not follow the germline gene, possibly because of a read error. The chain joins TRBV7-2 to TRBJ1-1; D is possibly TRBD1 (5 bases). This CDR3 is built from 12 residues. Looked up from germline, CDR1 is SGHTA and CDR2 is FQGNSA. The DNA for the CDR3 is TGTGCAAGCAGCCAAGTGTGGGGGGAAGCTTTCTTT. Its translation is CASSQVWGEAFF. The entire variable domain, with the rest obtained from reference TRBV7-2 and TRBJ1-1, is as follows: GAGVSQSPSNKVTEKGKDVELRCDPISGHTALYWYRQSLGQGLEFLIYFQGNSAPDKSGLPSDRFSAERTGGSVSTLTIQRTQQEDSAVYLCASSQVWGEAFFGQGTRLTVV.

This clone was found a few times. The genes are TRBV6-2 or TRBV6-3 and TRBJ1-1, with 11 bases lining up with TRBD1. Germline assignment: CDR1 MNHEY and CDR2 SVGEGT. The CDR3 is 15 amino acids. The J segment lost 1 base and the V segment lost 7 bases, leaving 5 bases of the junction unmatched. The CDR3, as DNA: TGTGCCAGCAAACGGACAGGGGGCTGGAACACTGAAGCTTTCTTT. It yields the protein CASKRTGGWNTEAFF.